Reported below is one T cell receptor (beta chain). Its specificity is unknown. The sample belongs to a study of cytomegalovirus exposure and HLA in healthy donors. General observations from the study: Links to common viral pathogens appeared, in a later analysis, for several of the most significant clusters. Among TCR sequences, most were rare, though some public TCRs appeared in many donors. According to the study, 150 to 200 TCR beta chains were cytomegalovirus-associated.

Researchers ran the PCR with 60 Vbeta and 13 Jbeta primers. Produced via immunoSEQ multiplex PCR; TCRdb's table is partial and in-frame only. The profile covers about 160,000 clones, with approximately 82% appearing a single time and around 4.6% taken by the ten largest. CDR3 length equals 14 residues. Germline-derived CDR1 and CDR2 are SGHKS and YYEKEE (reference sequence). V dropped 4 bases and J dropped 5; count of bases not matched to a gene: 2. The chain recombines TRBV5-5 with TRBJ1-4; TRBD1 aligns across 10 bases. Sequencing was performed on PBMCs. The clonotype comes from a male donor in good health and CMV-seronegative. CDR3 nucleotide sequence: TGTGCCAGCAGCGTGGGACAGGGGAATGAAAAACTGTTTTTT. Its protein is CASSVGQGNEKLFF.